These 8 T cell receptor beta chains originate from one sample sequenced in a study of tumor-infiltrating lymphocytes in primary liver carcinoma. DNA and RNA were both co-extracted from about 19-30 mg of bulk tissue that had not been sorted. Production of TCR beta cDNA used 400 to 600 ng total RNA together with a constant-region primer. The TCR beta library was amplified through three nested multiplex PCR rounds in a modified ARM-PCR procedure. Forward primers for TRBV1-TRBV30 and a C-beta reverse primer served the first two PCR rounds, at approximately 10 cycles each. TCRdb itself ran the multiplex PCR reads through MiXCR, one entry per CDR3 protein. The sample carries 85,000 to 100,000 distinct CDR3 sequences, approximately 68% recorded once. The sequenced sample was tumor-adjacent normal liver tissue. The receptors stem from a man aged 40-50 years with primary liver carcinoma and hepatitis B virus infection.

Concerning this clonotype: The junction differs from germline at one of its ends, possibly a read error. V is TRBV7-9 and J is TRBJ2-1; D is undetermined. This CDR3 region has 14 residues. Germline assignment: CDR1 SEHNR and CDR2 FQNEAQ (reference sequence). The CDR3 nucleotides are TGTGCCAGCAGCGAGACGAGTTCCTACAATGAGCACTTCTTC. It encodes CASSETSSYNEHFF. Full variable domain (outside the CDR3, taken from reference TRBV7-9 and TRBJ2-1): DTGVSQNPRHKITKRGQNVTFRCDPISEHNRLYWYRQTLGQGPEFLTYFQNEAQLEKSRLLSDRFSAERPKGSFSTLEIQRTEQGDSAMYLCASSETSSYNEHFFGPGTRLTVL.

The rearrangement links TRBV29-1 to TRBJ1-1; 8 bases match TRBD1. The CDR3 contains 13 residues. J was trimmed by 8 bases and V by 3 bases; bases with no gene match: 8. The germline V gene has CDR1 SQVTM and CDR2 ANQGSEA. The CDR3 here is CSVDDQGATEAFF. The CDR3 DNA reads TGCAGCGTTGACGATCAGGGGGCCACCGAAGCTTTCTTT.

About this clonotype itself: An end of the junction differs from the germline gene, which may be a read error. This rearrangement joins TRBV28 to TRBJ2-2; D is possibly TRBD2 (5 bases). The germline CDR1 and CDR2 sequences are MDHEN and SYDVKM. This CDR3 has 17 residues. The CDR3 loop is CASSSSEGSANTRELFF. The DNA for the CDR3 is TGTGCCAGCAGTAGTAGCGAGGGTAGCGCGAACACCCGGGAGCTGTTTTTT.

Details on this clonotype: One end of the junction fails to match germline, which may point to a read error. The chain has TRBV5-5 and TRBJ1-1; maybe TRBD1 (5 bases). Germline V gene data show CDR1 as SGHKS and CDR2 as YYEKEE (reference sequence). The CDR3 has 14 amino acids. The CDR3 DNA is TGTTCCAGCAGTCCTACAGGATCTTCCCCGGAAGCTTTCTTT. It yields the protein CSSSPTGSSPEAFF. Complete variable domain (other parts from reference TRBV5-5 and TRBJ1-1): DAGVTQSPTHLIKTRGQQVTLRCSPISGHKSVSWYQQVLGQGPQFIFQYYEKEERGRGNFPDRFSARQFPNYSSELNVNALLLGDSALYLCSSSPTGSSPEAFFGQGTRLTVV.

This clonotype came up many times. CDR3 amino acids: CASTRQANPNNQPQHF. The CDR3 nucleotides read TGTGCCAGCACCAGACAGGCGAACCCTAACAATCAGCCCCAGCATTTT. The V gene is TRBV6-6, the J gene TRBJ1-5; D is possibly TRBD1 (6 bases). Trimming pared 7 bases from V and 3 bases from J, leaving 19 bases between. CDR3 length: 16 amino acids. Germline CDR1 and CDR2: MNHNY and SVGAGI (reference sequence).

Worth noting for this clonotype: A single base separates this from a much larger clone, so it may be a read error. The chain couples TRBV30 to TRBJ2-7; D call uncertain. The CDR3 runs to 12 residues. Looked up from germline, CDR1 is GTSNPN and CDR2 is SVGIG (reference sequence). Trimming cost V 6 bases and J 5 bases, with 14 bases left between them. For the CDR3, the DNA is TGTGCCTGTCATGGTATGGTACACGAGCAGTACTTC. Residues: CACHGMVHEQYF.

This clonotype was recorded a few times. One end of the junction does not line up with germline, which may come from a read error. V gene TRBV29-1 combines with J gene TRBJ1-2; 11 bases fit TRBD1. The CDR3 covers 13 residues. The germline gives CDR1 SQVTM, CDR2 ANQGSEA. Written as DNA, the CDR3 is TGCAGCGTGGCTAAGGGACAGGGGGACGGCTACATCTTC. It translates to CSVAKGQGDGYIF.

CDR3 DNA sequence: TGTGCCAGCAGCTTAATCACAACTAATGAAAAACTGTTTTTT. This encodes CASSLITTNEKLFF. The genes are TRBV7-9 and TRBJ1-4; no clear D. CDR3 size: 14 residues. The V and J ends lost 2 bases and 0 bases respectively, with 4 bases between them. CDR1 and CDR2 from the germline V gene are SEHNR and FQNEAQ (reference sequence).